This T cell receptor (beta chain) stems from a study of early T cells in non-severe SARS-CoV-2 infection. Study-wide background: Whole-blood bulk RNA, unsorted, was sequenced, and chains were unpaired.

This clonotype occurred a few times. What it recognizes is unknown. cDNA molecules, individually, were tagged with unique molecular identifiers. Each CDR3 protein is one row after TCRdb ran MiXCR on the 5' RACE reads. This sample has 50,000 or so distinct CDR3 sequences, with roughly 5.5% found just once. This CDR3 spans 12 amino acids. V was shortened by 1 base and J by 6 bases, with 6 bases between the two germline ends. Germline CDR1 and CDR2: LGHDT and YNNKEL (reference sequence). Broader study findings: VDJdb matching skewed toward anti-spike CD8 responses, missing private and CD4 specificities.

The sequence was collected from an adult who was a healthcare worker with PCR-confirmed SARS-CoV-2 infection or an uninfected control (not recorded which). The rearrangement joins TRBV3-1 to TRBJ2-5; the D call may be TRBD1 or TRBD2 (5 bases each). The specimen sequenced was whole blood. CDR3 loop: CASSQGGQTQYF. CDR3 nucleotide sequence: TGTGCCAGCAGCCAAGGGGGACAGACCCAGTACTTC.